This T cell receptor (beta chain) is from a study of control samples from healthy donors and cancer patients. Assay: immunoSEQ multiplex PCR; the TCRdb copy retains only in-frame clones and omits some. The sample includes around 200,000 clones, about 93% of them seen just once. This receptor was obtained from a young man in good health. Sequenced material: blood.

CDR3 sequence reads: CASSLLAGSYEQYF. The CDR3 region has the DNA TGTGCCAGCAGCCTCCTAGCGGGGTCATACGAGCAGTACTTC. The V and J genes are TRBV6-6 and TRBJ2-7, with 9 bases identical to TRBD2. Germline CDR1 reads MNHNY; CDR2 reads SVGAGI (reference sequence). V shed 6 bases and J 4 bases; nucleotides not matched to a gene: 7. This CDR3 is 14 amino acids long.